A single sample gave rise to the 24 T cell receptor beta chains below, sequenced in a study of cytomegalovirus exposure and HLA in healthy donors. The PCR employed 60 Vbeta primers together with 13 Jbeta primers. Clones were read by immunoSEQ multiplex PCR, and TCRdb kept only the in-frame ones, dropping some. The sample shows around 190,000 clones, around nine tenths of them seen only once. Sequencing used PBMCs. The receptors were gathered from a woman aged 18-29 years in good health and CMV-seronegative.

The chain combines TRBV10-1 with TRBJ2-2; D not certain. This CDR3 contains 13 residues. V was trimmed by 3 bases and J by 1 base, leaving 3 bases between them. CDR1 and CDR2 from the germline V gene are WNHNN and SYGVQD (reference sequence). CDR3 residues: CASSDQNTGELFF. The DNA for the CDR3 is TGCGCCAGCAGTGACCAGAACACCGGGGAGCTGTTTTTT.

The rearrangement uses TRBV9 and TRBJ2-1, with TRBD2 matching over 9 bases. CDR1 and CDR2 (germline): SGDLS, YYNGEE. The V gene end was trimmed by 6 bases and the J gene end by 9 bases; junction bases not matched to a gene: 13. This CDR3 is 15 amino acids long. CDR3 nucleotides: TGTGCCAGCACCCCATGGGATAGCGGGGGTGTTGAGCAGTTCTTC. Translated: CASTPWDSGGVEQFF.

The genes are TRBV28 and TRBJ2-1, with 9 nucleotides matching TRBD2. Looked up from germline, CDR1 is MDHEN and CDR2 is SYDVKM. The CDR3 is 18 residues long. The V and J ends lost 3 bases and 7 bases, in that order; junction bases with no gene match: 16. The DNA for the CDR3 is TGTGCCAGCAGTTTGGGGCCCGCTGGCGGGAGGGCGGGGAATGAGCAGTTCTTC. Protein sequence: CASSLGPAGGRAGNEQFF.

This rearrangement joins TRBV11-2 to TRBJ1-2; D unresolved. The CDR3 has 12 residues. Germline V gene sequence: CDR1 SGHAT, CDR2 FQNNGV. Trimming removed 5 bases from V and 5 bases from J, with 9 bases in between. CDR3 residues: CASSLRGYGYTF. DNA of the CDR3: TGTGCCAGCAGCCTCCGGGGATATGGCTACACCTTC.

The J gene is TRBJ1-5, the V gene TRBV5-3; 10 bases agree with TRBD1. TRBV5-3 is known as an ORF, though its function is uncertain. Trimming cost V 4 bases and J 2 bases; bases outside gene matches: 18. The CDR3 loop spans 20 amino acids. CDR3 nucleotide sequence: TGTGCCAGAAGCGGGAGGAAGACCGGACAGGGGGTATGGGGCAATCAGCCCCAGCATTTT. It yields the protein CARSGRKTGQGVWGNQPQHF.

The chain couples TRBV5-1 to TRBJ1-3, with no clear D. Trimming removed 2 bases from V and 0 bases from J, with 3 bases in between. Germline-derived CDR1 and CDR2 are SGHRS and YFSETQ. The CDR3 covers 13 residues. CDR3 loop: CASSLASGNTIYF. CDR3 bases: TGCGCCAGCAGCTTAGCCTCTGGAAACACCATATATTTT.

The chain recombines TRBV6-1 with TRBJ2-1; TRBD1 matches 9 bases. This CDR3 is 15 amino acids long. With V trimmed by 3 bases and J by 8 bases, 8 bases remained unmatched. The germline V gene has CDR1 MNHNS and CDR2 SASEGT. CDR3 amino acids: CASSDLGTGIHEQFF. Written as DNA, the CDR3 is TGTGCCAGCAGTGATCTCGGGACAGGGATACATGAGCAGTTCTTC.

The CDR3 bases are TGCGCCAGCAGCCAAGGGCCTTCAGGAGGGGAACTTCTCGTAGGCTACACCTTC. This codes for CASSQGPSGGELLVGYTF. This chain links TRBV4-1 with TRBJ1-2, with D perhaps TRBD1 (5 bases). V lost 1 base, J lost 8 bases, and 26 bases lay in between. This CDR3 spans 18 amino acids. CDR1 is MGHRA and CDR2 is YSYEKL in the germline V gene.

The J gene is TRBJ2-3, the V gene TRBV5-1; D gene ambiguous. Germline V lookup: CDR1 SGHRS, CDR2 YFSETQ. V was pared by 0 bases and J by 3 bases, with 8 bases between. The CDR3 extends over 14 amino acids. Here the CDR3 reads CASSLVGATDTQYF. The DNA of the CDR3 is TGCGCCAGCAGCTTGGTCGGAGCTACAGATACGCAGTATTTT.

The V call is TRBV18, the J call TRBJ2-7; TRBD1 matches at 9 bases. V lost 2 bases to trimming and J lost 1 base; unmatched junction nucleotides: 3. The CDR3 contains 15 residues. Germline lookup yields CDR1 KGHSH and CDR2 LQKENI. DNA for the CDR3: TGTGCCAGCTCACCAGGGACAGGGAATTCCTACGAGCAGTACTTC. Protein sequence: CASSPGTGNSYEQYF.

The genes are TRBV7-9 and TRBJ1-2; TRBD1 agrees at 7 bases. The length of the CDR3 is 14 residues. Germline-derived CDR1 and CDR2 are SEHNR and FQNEAQ (reference sequence). V lost 4 bases, J lost 3 bases, and 5 bases stayed unmatched. The CDR3 is CASSWKGQHYGYTF. The CDR3 coding sequence is TGTGCCAGCAGCTGGAAGGGACAGCACTATGGCTACACCTTC.

This chain joins TRBV6-5 and TRBJ1-1; D ambiguous. With 5 bases removed from V and 0 bases from J, the gap between germline ends came to 4 bases. Germline V gene sequence: CDR1 MNHEY, CDR2 SVGAGI. CDR3 length: 12 residues. This CDR3 reads CASSRLNTEAFF. CDR3 bases: TGTGCCAGCAGTCGTTTGAACACTGAAGCTTTCTTT.

The chain is built from TRBV29-1 and TRBJ2-7; D might be TRBD1 (8 bases). Trimming took off 7 bases at V and 5 bases at J, with 18 bases between the two ends. Germline V gives CDR1 SQVTM, CDR2 ANQGSEA. CDR3 length: 13 amino acids. CDR3 sequence (DNA): TGCAGCGCGGGGGGACAGGATGGGGACGAGCAGTACTTC. Its translation: CSAGGQDGDEQYF.

This clone has just a few counts. CDR3 in DNA: TGTGCCAGCAACCGCGGGAGAGTAGAGACCCAGTACTTC. Encoded protein: CASNRGRVETQYF. The rearrangement links TRBV28 to TRBJ2-5; 7 nucleotides align to TRBD2. Germline loops: CDR1 MDHEN, CDR2 SYDVKM. V was clipped by 7 bases and J by 4 bases; unmatched bases: 6. This CDR3 contains 13 residues.

The chain uses TRBV28 and TRBJ1-4; D is unclear. Germline V gene lookup returns CDR1 MDHEN and CDR2 SYDVKM. This CDR3 has 13 residues. Trimming removed 6 bases from V and 8 bases from J, with 13 bases in between. The CDR3 loop is CASSPGRGEKLFF. CDR3 DNA sequence: TGTGCCAGCAGCCCAGGACGCGGGGAAAAACTGTTTTTT.

The CDR3 DNA reads TGTGCCAGCAGCCCCAGGGGATCTCAGCCCCAGCATTTT. Protein sequence: CASSPRGSQPQHF. V usage is TRBV7-9 and J usage is TRBJ1-5, with TRBD1 as a possible D gene (6 bases). The CDR3 runs to 13 residues. Germline V gene data show CDR1 as SEHNR and CDR2 as FQNEAQ (reference sequence). Trimming took 5 bases from V and 6 from J, leaving 11 bases between them.

Only one count was recorded for this clone. The chain uses TRBV2 and TRBJ2-2; 14 positions match TRBD2. CDR3 length: 15 residues. Trimming took 6 bases from V and 7 from J; bases not matched to a gene: 4. Germline loops: CDR1 SNHLY, CDR2 FYNNEI. The CDR3 sequence: CASRGTSGSVGELFF. Written as DNA, the CDR3 is TGTGCCAGCAGAGGGACTAGCGGGAGTGTCGGGGAGCTGTTTTTT.

The chain combines TRBV18 with TRBJ1-1; no clear D gene. V was trimmed by 5 bases and J by 3 bases, leaving 10 bases between them. This CDR3 has 13 residues. Germline V gene sequence: CDR1 KGHSH, CDR2 LQKENI. DNA of the CDR3: TGTGCCAGCTCATCAAGACGGGACACTGAAGCTTTCTTT. Its protein product is CASSSRRDTEAFF.

The CDR3 is CASSLGTTEQYF. Written as DNA, the CDR3 is TGTGCCAGCAGCTTAGGGACTACAGAGCAGTACTTC. The chain recombines TRBV5-6 with TRBJ2-7, with 7 bases identical to TRBD2. CDR1 and CDR2 from the germline V gene are SGHDT and YYEEEE. Trimming removed 2 bases from V and 7 bases from J; junction bases left unmatched: 3. This CDR3 is built from 12 residues.

The chain uses TRBV4-1 and TRBJ1-4; D perhaps matches TRBD1 (5 bases). The CDR3 loop spans 15 amino acids. Germline V CDR1 and CDR2: MGHRA, YSYEKL. Trimming shortened V by 2 bases and J by 7 bases, and 14 bases separated the two germline ends. Written as DNA, the CDR3 is TGCGCCAGCAGCCAATGGGGGGAAGGGAGTGAAAAACTGTTTTTT. It yields the protein CASSQWGEGSEKLFF.

The rearrangement uses TRBV4-1 and TRBJ2-3; 7 bases are a match to TRBD2. CDR1 is MGHRA, CDR2 YSYEKL, per germline. The V and J ends lost 3 bases and 5 bases, in that order; junction bases with no gene match: 11. The CDR3 is 16 residues long. The CDR3: CASSHPPGGDVDTQYF. CDR3 bases: TGCGCCAGCAGCCACCCGCCGGGGGGAGATGTAGATACGCAGTATTTT.

The chain carries TRBV4-3 and TRBJ2-1, with 8 bases that match TRBD2. The germline V gene has CDR1 LGHNA and CDR2 YSLEER. The CDR3 sequence is 16 residues long. With 1 base clipped from V and 8 bases from J, the junction kept 10 bases outside the gene matches. The CDR3 sequence is CASSQGFGGTRDEQFF. The CDR3 nucleotides are TGCGCCAGCAGCCAAGGATTCGGTGGGACTAGGGATGAGCAGTTCTTC.

J is TRBJ1-3 and V is TRBV7-3; D might be TRBD1 (6 bases). Germline CDR1 is SGHTA and CDR2 is FQGTGA. The germline V and J ends were trimmed by 0 bases and 0 bases, with 9 bases remaining between them. The CDR3 spans 16 residues. The CDR3 DNA sequence: TGTGCCAGCAGCTTAACAGGGACACGCTCTGGAAACACCATATATTTT. Translated: CASSLTGTRSGNTIYF.

The chain employs TRBV2 and TRBJ1-2; D is undetermined. This CDR3 spans 13 amino acids. Trimming shortened V by 2 bases and J by 6 bases, and 10 bases separated the two germline ends. Germline CDR1 is SNHLY and CDR2 is FYNNEI. CDR3 in amino acids: CASSERRAHGYTF. CDR3 in DNA: TGTGCCAGCAGTGAAAGGCGGGCCCATGGCTACACCTTC.